What follows describes a single T cell receptor (beta chain). No DNA is shown, since the ends of the CDR3 on it are uncertain; the CDR3 is the one TCRdb lists. The CDR3 is 13 amino acids in total, end residues counted. In germline, CDR1 is SGHAT, CDR2 FQDESV (reference sequence). This sample stems from a study of cytomegalovirus exposure and HLA in healthy donors. The PCR contained 60 Vbeta and 13 Jbeta primers. The assay was immunoSEQ multiplex PCR, and TCRdb's table has in-frame clones only and misses some. The sample has more than 110,000 clones, 60% to 85% seen once. This clonotype originated in a man younger than 35 in good health and CMV-seronegative. This chain links TRBV11-1 with TRBJ1-1; the table's D call of TRBD1 was not tested on the DNA. The sequenced sample was PBMCs. The chain's CDR3 is CASSVGQGIIDFF.